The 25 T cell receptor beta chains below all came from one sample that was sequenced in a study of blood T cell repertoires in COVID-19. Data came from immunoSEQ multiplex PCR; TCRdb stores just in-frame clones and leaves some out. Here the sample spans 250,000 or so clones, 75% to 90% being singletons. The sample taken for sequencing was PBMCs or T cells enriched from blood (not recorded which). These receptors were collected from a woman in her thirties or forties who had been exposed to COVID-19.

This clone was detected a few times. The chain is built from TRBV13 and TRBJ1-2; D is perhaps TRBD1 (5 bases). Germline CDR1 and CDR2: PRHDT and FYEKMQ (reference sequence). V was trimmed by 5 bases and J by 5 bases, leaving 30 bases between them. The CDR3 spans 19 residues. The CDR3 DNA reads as TGTGCCAGCAGCCTCCCTGTTCCGACCCCCGAGCAGGGAAGGTATGGCTACACCTTC. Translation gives CASSLPVPTPEQGRYGYTF.

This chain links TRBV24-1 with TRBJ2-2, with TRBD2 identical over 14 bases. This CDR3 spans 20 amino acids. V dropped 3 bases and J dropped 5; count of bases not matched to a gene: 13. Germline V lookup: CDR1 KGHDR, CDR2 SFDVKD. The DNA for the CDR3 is TGTGCCACCAGTGATCCATCACGCGGACTAGCGGGGGGAGGAACCGGGGAGCTGTTTTTT. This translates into CATSDPSRGLAGGGTGELFF.

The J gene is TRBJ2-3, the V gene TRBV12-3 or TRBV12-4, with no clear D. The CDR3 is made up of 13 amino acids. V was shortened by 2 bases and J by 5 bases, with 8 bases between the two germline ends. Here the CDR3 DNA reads TGTGCCAGCAGTTTACCCCCGGGAGATACGCAGTATTTT. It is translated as CASSLPPGDTQYF.

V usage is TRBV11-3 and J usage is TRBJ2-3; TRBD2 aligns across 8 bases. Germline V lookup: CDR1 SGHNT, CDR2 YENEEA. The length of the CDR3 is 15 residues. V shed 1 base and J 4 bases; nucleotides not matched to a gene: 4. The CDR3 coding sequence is TGTGCCAGCAGCTTAGTCGGGGGGGATGCAGATACGCAGTATTTT. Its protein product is CASSLVGGDADTQYF.

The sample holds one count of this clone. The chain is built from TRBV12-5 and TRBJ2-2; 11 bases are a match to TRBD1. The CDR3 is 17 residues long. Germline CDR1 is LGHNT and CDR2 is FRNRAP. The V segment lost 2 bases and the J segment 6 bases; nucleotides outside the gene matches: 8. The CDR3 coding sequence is TGTGCTAGTGGTTTGACCGCCGGACAGGGGGCCCCCGGGGAGCTGTTTTTT. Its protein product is CASGLTAGQGAPGELFF.

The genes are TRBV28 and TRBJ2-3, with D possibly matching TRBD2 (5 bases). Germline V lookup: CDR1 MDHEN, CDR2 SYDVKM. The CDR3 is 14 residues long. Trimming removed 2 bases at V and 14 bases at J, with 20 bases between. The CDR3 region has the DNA TGTGCCAGCAGTTTAGCGACTACACCACGGTACGGGTATTTT. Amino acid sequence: CASSLATTPRYGYF.

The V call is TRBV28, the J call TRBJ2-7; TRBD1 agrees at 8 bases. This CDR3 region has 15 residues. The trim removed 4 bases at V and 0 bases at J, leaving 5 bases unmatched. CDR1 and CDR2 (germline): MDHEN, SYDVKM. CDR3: CASSYRTGSSYEQYF. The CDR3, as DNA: TGTGCCAGCAGTTATCGGACAGGGAGCTCCTACGAGCAGTACTTC.

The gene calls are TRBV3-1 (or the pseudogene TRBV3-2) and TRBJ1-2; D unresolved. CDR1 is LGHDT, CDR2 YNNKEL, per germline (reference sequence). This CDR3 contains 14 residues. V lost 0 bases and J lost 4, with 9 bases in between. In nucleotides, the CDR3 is TGTGCCAGCAGCCAAGATTCCAGATCCTATGGCTACACCTTC. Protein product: CASSQDSRSYGYTF.

The CDR3 DNA is TGTGCCAGCAGCTCCCCGGCCCAGGATAATGAAAAACTGTTTTTT. Translated: CASSSPAQDNEKLFF. V gene TRBV13 combines with J gene TRBJ1-4; D unresolved. There are 15 residues in the CDR3. The germline gives CDR1 PRHDT, CDR2 FYEKMQ (reference sequence). V was pared by 4 bases and J by 4 bases, with 13 bases between.

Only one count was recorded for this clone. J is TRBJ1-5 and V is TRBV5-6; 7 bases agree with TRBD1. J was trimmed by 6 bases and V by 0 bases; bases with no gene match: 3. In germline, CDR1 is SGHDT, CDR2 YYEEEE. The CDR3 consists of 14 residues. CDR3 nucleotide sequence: TGTGCCAGCAGCTTGGCAGGGGGGAGTCAGCCCCAGCATTTT. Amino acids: CASSLAGGSQPQHF.

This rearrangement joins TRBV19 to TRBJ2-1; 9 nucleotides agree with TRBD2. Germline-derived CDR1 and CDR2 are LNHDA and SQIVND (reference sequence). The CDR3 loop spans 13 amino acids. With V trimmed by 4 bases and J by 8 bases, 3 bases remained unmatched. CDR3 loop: CASSTIAGDEQFF. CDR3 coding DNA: TGTGCCAGTAGTACTATAGCGGGGGATGAGCAGTTCTTC.

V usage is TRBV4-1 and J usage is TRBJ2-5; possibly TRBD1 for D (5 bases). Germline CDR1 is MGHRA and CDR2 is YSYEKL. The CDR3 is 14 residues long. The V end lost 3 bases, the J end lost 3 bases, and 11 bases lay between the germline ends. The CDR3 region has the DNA TGCGCCAGCAGCCACACTCAGGGTGAAGAGACCCAGTACTTC. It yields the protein CASSHTQGEETQYF.

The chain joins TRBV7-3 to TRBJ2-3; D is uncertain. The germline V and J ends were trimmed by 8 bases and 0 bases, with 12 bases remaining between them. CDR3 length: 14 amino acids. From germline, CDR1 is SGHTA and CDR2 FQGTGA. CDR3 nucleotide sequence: TGTGCCAGCGGGCAGAGAACTAGCACAGATACGCAGTATTTT. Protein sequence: CASGQRTSTDTQYF.

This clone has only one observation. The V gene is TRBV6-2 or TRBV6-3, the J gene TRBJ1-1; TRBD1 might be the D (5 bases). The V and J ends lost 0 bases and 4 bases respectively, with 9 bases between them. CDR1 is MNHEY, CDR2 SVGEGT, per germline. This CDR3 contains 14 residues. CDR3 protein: CASSYSAGGTEAFF. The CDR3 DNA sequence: TGTGCCAGCAGTTACTCGGCGGGGGGCACTGAAGCTTTCTTT.

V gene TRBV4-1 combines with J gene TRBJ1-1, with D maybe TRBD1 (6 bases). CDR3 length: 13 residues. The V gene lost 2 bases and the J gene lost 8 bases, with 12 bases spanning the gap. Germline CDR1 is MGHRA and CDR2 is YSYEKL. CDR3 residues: CASSQISGQEAFF. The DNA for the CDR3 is TGCGCCAGCAGCCAAATAAGCGGACAGGAAGCTTTCTTT.

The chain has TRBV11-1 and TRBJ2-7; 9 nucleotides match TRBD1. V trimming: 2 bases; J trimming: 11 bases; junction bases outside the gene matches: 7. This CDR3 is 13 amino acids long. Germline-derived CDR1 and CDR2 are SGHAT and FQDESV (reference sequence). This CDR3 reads CASSLRDRVYKYF. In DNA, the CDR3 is TGTGCCAGCAGCTTACGGGACAGGGTTTACAAGTACTTC.

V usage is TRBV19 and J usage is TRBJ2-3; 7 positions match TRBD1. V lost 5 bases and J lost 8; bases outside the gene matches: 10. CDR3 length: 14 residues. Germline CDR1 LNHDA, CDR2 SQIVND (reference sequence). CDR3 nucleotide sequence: TGTGCCAGTAGTCCCGGGACAGTCCGCGTTACGCAGTATTTT. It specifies CASSPGTVRVTQYF. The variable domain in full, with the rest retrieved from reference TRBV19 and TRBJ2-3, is DGGITQSPKYLFRKEGQNVTLSCEQNLNHDAMYWYRQDPGQGLRLIYYSQIVNDFQKGDIAEGYSVSREKKESFPLTVTSAQKNPTAFYLCASSPGTVRVTQYFGPGTRLTVL.

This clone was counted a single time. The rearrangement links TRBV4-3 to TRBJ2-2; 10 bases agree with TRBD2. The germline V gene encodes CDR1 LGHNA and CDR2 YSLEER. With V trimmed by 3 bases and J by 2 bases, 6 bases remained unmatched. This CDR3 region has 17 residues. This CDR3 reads CASSHPSGGLNTGELFF. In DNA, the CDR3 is TGCGCCAGCAGCCACCCTAGCGGGGGCCTTAACACCGGGGAGCTGTTTTTT.

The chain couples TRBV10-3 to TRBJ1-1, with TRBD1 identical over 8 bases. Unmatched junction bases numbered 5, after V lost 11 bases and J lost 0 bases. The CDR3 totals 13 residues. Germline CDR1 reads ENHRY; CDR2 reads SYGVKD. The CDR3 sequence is CAVGGQVNTEAFF. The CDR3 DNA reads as TGTGCCGTGGGGGGACAGGTGAACACTGAAGCTTTCTTT.

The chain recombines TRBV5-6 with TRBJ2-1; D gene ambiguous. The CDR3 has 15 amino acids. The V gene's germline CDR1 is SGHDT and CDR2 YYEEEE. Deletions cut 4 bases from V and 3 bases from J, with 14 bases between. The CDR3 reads CASSQVLQRYNEQFF. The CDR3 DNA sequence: TGTGCCAGCAGCCAGGTTCTCCAACGCTACAATGAGCAGTTCTTC.

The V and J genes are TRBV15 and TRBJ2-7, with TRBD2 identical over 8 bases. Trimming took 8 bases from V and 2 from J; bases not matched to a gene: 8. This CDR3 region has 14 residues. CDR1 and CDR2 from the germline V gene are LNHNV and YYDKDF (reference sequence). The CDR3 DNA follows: TGTGCCACCTCTAACCCCGGGGGGGCCTACGAGCAGTACTTC. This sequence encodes CATSNPGGAYEQYF. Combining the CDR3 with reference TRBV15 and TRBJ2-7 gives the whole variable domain DAMVIQNPRYQVTQFGKPVTLSCSQTLNHNVMYWYQQKSSQAPKLLFHYYDKDFNNEADTPDNFQSRRPNTSFCFLDIRSPGLGDTAMYLCATSNPGGAYEQYFGPGTRLTVT.

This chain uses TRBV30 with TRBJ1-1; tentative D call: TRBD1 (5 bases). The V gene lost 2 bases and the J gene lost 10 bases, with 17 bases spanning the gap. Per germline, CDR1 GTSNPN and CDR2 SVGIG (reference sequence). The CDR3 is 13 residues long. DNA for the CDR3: TGTGCCTGGAGTCCGGGGCTGGGACTTAGAGCTTTCTTT. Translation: CAWSPGLGLRAFF.

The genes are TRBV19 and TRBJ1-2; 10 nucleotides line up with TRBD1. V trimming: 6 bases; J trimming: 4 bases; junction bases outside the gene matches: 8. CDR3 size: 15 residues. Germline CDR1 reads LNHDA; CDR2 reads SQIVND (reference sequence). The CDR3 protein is CASSLPGTGVYGYTF. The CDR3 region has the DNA TGTGCCAGTAGCCTCCCCGGGACAGGGGTCTATGGCTACACCTTC. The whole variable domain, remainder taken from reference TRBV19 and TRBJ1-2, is DGGITQSPKYLFRKEGQNVTLSCEQNLNHDAMYWYRQDPGQGLRLIYYSQIVNDFQKGDIAEGYSVSREKKESFPLTVTSAQKNPTAFYLCASSLPGTGVYGYTFGSGTRLTVV.

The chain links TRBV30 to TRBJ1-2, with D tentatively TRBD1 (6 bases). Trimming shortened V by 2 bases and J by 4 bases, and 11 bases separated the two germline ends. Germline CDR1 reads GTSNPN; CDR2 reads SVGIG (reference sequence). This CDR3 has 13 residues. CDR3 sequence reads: CAWSLGQSYGYTF. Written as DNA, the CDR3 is TGTGCCTGGAGTCTCGGACAGAGCTATGGCTACACCTTC.

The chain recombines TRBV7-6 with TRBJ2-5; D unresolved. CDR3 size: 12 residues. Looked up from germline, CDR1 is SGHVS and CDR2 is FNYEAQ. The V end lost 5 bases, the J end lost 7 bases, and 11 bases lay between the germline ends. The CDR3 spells CASSASKSTQYF. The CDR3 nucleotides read TGTGCCAGCAGCGCGTCGAAATCGACCCAGTACTTC. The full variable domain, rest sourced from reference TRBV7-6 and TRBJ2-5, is GAGVSQSPRYKVTKRGQDVALRCDPISGHVSLYWYRQALGQGPEFLTYFNYEAQQDKSGLPNDRFSAERPEGSISTLTIQRTEQRDSAMYRCASSASKSTQYFGPGTRLLVL.